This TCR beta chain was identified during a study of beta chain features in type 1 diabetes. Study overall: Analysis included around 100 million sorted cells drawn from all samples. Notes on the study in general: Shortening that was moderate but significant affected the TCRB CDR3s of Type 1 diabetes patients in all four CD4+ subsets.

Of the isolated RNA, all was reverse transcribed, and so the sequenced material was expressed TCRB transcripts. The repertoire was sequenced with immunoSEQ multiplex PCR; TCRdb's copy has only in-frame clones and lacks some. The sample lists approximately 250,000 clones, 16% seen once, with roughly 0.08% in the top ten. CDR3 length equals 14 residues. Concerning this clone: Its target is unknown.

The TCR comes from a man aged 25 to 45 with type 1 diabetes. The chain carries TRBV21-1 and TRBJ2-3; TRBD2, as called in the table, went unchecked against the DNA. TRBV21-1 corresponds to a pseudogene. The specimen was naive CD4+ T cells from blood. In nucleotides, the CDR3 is TGTGCCAGCAGCATTTTAAGCGGGACAGATACGCAGTATTTT. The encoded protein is CASSILSGTDTQYF.